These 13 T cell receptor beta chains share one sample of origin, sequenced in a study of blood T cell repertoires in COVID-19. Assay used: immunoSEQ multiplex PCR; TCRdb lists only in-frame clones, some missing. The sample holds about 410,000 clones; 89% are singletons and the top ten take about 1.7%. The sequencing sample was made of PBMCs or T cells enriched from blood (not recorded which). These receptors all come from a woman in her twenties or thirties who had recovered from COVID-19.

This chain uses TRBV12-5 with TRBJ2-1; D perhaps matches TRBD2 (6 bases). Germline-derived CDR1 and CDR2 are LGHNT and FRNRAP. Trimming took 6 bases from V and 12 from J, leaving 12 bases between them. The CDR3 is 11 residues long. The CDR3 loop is CASGEGMGQFF. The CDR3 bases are TGTGCTAGTGGGGAGGGAATGGGGCAGTTCTTC. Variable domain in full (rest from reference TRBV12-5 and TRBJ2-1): DARVTQTPRHKVTEMGQEVTMRCQPILGHNTVFWYRQTMMQGLELLAYFRNRAPLDDSGMPKDRFSAEMPDATLATLKIQPSEPRDSAVYFCASGEGMGQFFGPGTRLTVL.

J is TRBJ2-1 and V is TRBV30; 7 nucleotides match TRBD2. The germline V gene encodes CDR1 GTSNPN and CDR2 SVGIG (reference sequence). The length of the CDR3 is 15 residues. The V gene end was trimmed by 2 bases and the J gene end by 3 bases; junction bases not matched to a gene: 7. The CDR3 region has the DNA TGTGCCTGGAGTTGGGCGGGAGCAAACTACAATGAGCAGTTCTTC. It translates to CAWSWAGANYNEQFF.

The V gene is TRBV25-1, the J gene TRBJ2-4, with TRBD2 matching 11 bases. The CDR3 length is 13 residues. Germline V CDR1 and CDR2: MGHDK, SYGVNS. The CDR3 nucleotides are TGTGCGACTAGCGGGATGTCCAAAAACATTCAGTACTTC. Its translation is CATSGMSKNIQYF. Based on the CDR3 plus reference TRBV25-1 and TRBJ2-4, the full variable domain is EADIYQTPRYLVIGTGKKITLECSQTMGHDKMYWYQQDPGMELHLIHYSYGVNSTEKGDLSSESTVSRIRTEHFPLTLESARPSHTSQYLCATSGMSKNIQYFGAGTRLSVL.

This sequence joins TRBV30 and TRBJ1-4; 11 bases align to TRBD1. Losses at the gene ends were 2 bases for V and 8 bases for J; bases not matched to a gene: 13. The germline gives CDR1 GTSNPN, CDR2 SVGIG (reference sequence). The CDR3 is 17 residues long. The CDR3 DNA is TGTGCCTGGAGTCCCACGCACGGGACAGGGGGTAGGGAAAAACTGTTTTTT. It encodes CAWSPTHGTGGREKLFF.

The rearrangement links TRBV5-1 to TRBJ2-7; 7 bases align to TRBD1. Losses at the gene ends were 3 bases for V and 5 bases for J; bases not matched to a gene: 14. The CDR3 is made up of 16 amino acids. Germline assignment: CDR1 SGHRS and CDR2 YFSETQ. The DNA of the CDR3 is TGCGCCAGCAGCTCTCGTGACAGGGTTGGTCCTAACGAGCAGTACTTC. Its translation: CASSSRDRVGPNEQYF.

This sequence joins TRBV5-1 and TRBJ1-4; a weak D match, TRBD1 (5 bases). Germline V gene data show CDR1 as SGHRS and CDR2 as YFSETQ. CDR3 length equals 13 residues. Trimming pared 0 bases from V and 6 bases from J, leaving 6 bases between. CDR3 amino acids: CASSLVTDEKLFF. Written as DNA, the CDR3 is TGCGCCAGCAGCTTGGTGACAGATGAAAAACTGTTTTTT.

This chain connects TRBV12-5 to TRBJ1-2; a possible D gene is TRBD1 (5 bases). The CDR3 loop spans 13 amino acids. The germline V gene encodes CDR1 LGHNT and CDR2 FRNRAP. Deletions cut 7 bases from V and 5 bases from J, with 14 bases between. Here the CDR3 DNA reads TGTGCTAGTGCCCCCGGCAGGGCATATGGCTACACCTTC. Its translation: CASAPGRAYGYTF. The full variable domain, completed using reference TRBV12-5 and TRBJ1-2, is DARVTQTPRHKVTEMGQEVTMRCQPILGHNTVFWYRQTMMQGLELLAYFRNRAPLDDSGMPKDRFSAEMPDATLATLKIQPSEPRDSAVYFCASAPGRAYGYTFGSGTRLTVV.

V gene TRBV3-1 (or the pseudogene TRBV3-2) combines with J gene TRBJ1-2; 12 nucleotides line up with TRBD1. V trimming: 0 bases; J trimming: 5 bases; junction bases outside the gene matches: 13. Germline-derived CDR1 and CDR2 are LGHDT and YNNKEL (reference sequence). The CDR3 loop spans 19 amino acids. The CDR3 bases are TGTGCCAGCAGCCAAGATCCGGGGACAGGGGGCCCCGCTGGGTATGGCTACACCTTC. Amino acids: CASSQDPGTGGPAGYGYTF.

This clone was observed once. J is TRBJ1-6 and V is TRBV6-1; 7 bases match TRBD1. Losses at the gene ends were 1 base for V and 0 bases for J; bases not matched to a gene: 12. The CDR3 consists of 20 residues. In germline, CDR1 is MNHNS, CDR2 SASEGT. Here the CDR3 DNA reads TGTGCCAGCAGTGAAGTCCTCCTGACAGGGTCAAGCTCCTATAATTCACCCCTCCACTTT. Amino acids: CASSEVLLTGSSSYNSPLHF.

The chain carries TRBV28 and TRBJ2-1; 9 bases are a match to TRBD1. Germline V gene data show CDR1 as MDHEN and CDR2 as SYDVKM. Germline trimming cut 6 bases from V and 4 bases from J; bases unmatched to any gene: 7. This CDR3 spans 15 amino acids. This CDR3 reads CASSWGQGRYNEQFF. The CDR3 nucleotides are TGTGCCAGCAGCTGGGGACAGGGCAGATACAATGAGCAGTTCTTC.

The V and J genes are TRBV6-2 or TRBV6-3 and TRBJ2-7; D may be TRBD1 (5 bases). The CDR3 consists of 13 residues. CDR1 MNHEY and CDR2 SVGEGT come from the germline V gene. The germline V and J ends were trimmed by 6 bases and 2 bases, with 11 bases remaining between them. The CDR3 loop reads CASSWGGAYEQYF. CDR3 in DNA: TGTGCCAGCAGCTGGGGCGGAGCCTACGAGCAGTACTTC.

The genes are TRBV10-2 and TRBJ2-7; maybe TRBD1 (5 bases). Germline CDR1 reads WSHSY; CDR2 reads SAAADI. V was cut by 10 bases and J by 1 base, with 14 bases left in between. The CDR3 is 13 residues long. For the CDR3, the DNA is TGCGCCACCATGGACACTACGTCCTACGAGCAGTACTTC. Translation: CATMDTTSYEQYF.

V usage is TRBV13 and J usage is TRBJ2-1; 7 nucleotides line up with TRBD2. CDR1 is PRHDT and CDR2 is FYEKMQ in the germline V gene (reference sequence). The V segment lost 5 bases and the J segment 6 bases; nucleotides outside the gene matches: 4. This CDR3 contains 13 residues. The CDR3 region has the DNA TGTGCCAGCAGCGCGACTAGCCTCAATGAGCAGTTCTTC. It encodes CASSATSLNEQFF.